This T cell receptor beta chain was sequenced for a study of control samples from healthy donors and cancer patients. Germline V gene data show CDR1 as KGHSH and CDR2 as LQKENI. The CDR3 consists of 16 residues. V gave up 5 bases and J gave up 2 bases, with 16 bases separating them. The repertoire was sequenced with immunoSEQ multiplex PCR; TCRdb's copy has only in-frame clones and lacks some. The repertoire includes about 170,000 clones, roughly 93% of them detected once, and about 4% sits in the top ten. J is TRBJ1-3 and V is TRBV18, with D possibly being TRBD1 (6 bases). The TCR comes from a woman in her fifties or sixties in good health. Sequencing was done on a sample of blood. CDR3 sequence reads: CASSVRDIETGNTIYF. The CDR3, as DNA: TGTGCCAGCTCAGTCCGGGACATAGAAACTGGAAACACCATATATTTT.